The rows below give T cell receptor beta chains drawn from one sample of a study of breast tumors, draining lymph nodes, adjacent tissues. TCRdb reprocessed the multiplex PCR reads via MiXCR and lists one record per CDR3 protein. This sample yields 200,000 to 250,000 distinct CDR3 sequences, of which around 32% are seen a single time; 1.4% belongs to the top ten. The source material was axillary lymph node tissue. The receptors come from a female donor with breast cancer. Some clones in this sample may be carry-over from other donors' samples. Each CDR3 is given with its conserved first and last residue. The D gene is left open where the match is weak. Clone size is not always given. Where it is, it says once, few, many or a class for expanded clones.

TRBV2	TRBJ2-3	TRBD2	many	CASRAGLGPNTQYF	TGTGCCAGCAGGGCCGGACTAGGGCCCAATACGCAGTATTTT
TRBV7-6	TRBJ2-7	TRBD1	many	CASSTRTGIDEQYF	TGTGCCAGCAGCACCCGGACAGGTATCGACGAGCAGTACTTC
TRBV6-6	TRBJ1-3	NA	many	CASSRGFTGNTIYF	TGTGCCAGCAGCAGGGGTTTTACTGGAAACACCATATATTTT
TRBV9	TRBJ2-3	NA	NA	CARSTDWIRATDTQYF	TGTGCCCGCAGCACGGACTGGATTAGAGCCACAGATACGCAGTATTTT
TRBV20-1	TRBJ1-6	NA	once	CSARRPANSPLHF	TGCAGTGCTAGAAGGCCGGCTAATTCACCCCTCCACTTT
TRBV4-1	TRBJ1-1	NA	NA	CASSQSGRNTEAFF	TGCGCCAGCAGCCAATCAGGGAGGAACACTGAAGCTTTCTTT
TRBV5-1	TRBJ1-5	NA	NA	CAGSLSGNPDQPQHF	TGCGCCGGCAGCTTGAGCGGGAATCCCGATCAGCCCCAGCATTTT
TRBV18	TRBJ2-1	TRBD2	NA	CASSRGLAEEQFF	TGTGCCAGCTCACGGGGACTAGCGGAAGAGCAGTTCTTC
TRBV20-1	TRBJ2-2	NA	NA	CSGQSNTGEPSF	TGCAGTGGACAGTCCAACACCGGGGAGCCGTCTTTT
TRBV20-1	TRBJ1-2	NA	many	CSARSSRGDGYTF	TGCAGTGCTAGATCCAGTAGAGGGGATGGCTACACCTTC
TRBV28	TRBJ1-5	NA	few	CASSPQGPQHF	TGTGCCAGCAGTCCCCAGGGGCCCCAGCATTTT
TRBV24-1	TRBJ2-1	TRBD1	few	CASSPGQGPENEQFF	TGTGCCAGCTCACCCGGACAGGGACCAGAGAATGAGCAGTTCTTC
TRBV5-8	TRBJ2-2	TRBD2	NA	CASSVAGANTGELFF	TGTGCCAGCAGCGTAGCGGGAGCTAACACCGGGGAGCTGTTTTTT
TRBV19	TRBJ1-5	NA	NA	CASSRSGSDLETQHF	TGTGCCAGTAGTCGGAGCGGGAGCGATCTTGAGACCCAGCATTTT
TRBV29-1	TRBJ2-5	NA	NA	CSVVKDGARETQYF	TGCAGCGTTGTTAAAGACGGGGCAAGGGAGACCCAGTACTTC
TRBV29-1	TRBJ2-3	TRBD2	NA	CSVVWEGGTTDTQYF	TGCAGCGTTGTGTGGGAGGGCGGGACCACAGATACGCAGTATTTT
TRBV20-1	TRBJ2-5	TRBD2	NA	CSARGSLAGGPAETQYF	TGCAGTGCTAGAGGATCACTAGCGGGAGGGCCGGCAGAGACCCAGTACTTC
TRBV12-5	TRBJ2-3	TRBD2	many	CASGLVPGGRGGLTDTQYF	TGTGCTAGTGGTTTGGTACCTGGGGGACGCGGGGGGCTCACAGATACGCAGTATTTT
TRBV19	TRBJ2-2	TRBD2	many	CASSTEGLAGPNTGELFF	TGTGCCAGTAGTACCGAGGGACTAGCGGGACCGAACACCGGGGAGCTGTTTTTT
TRBV7-3	TRBJ1-4	TRBD1	once	CASSATGTGTEKLFF	TGTGCCAGCAGCGCAACCGGGACAGGGACTGAAAAACTGTTTTTT
TRBV20-1	TRBJ1-2	TRBD1	many	CSAGQGAFGYTF	TGCAGTGCCGGGCAGGGGGCTTTCGGCTACACCTTC
TRBV6-2/TRBV6-3	TRBJ2-7	NA	many	CASSERGGEQYF	TGTGCCAGCAGTGAGAGGGGGGGCGAGCAGTACTTC
TRBV30	TRBJ1-6	NA	many	CAWGPHSPLHF	TGTGCCTGGGGCCCTCACTCACCCCTCCACTTT
TRBV20-1	TRBJ1-4	NA	NA	CSALRGREGGEKLFF	TGCAGTGCCCTAAGGGGACGGGAGGGCGGTGAAAAACTGTTTTTT
TRBV29-1	TRBJ1-4	NA	NA	CSGQKGERLFF	TGCAGCGGACAAAAGGGCGAAAGACTGTTTTTT
TRBV7-8	TRBJ2-6	NA	many	CASSLVDSGANVLTF	TGTGCCAGCAGCTTAGTGGACTCTGGGGCCAACGTCCTGACTTTC
TRBV11-2	TRBJ2-2	TRBD2	many	CASSAIAGAGELFF	TGTGCCAGCAGCGCCATAGCGGGAGCCGGGGAGCTGTTTTTT
TRBV18	TRBJ1-1	NA	NA	CASSSTGPVAFF	TGTGCCAGCTCATCGACCGGGCCTGTAGCTTTCTTT
TRBV10-3	TRBJ1-1	NA	NA	CAISGEGGDTEAFF	TGTGCCATCAGTGGGGAGGGGGGAGACACTGAAGCTTTCTTT
TRBV10-3	TRBJ2-1	NA	many	CAISESRYEQFF	TGTGCCATCAGTGAGTCCAGGTATGAGCAGTTCTTC
TRBV9	TRBJ1-2	NA	NA	CASSRGGVYGYTF	TGTGCCAGCAGTAGAGGGGGGGTCTATGGCTACACCTTC
TRBV20-1	TRBJ2-1	NA	many	CSALQVGSYNEQFF	TGCAGTGCTTTACAGGTAGGCTCCTACAATGAGCAGTTCTTC
TRBV19	TRBJ1-5	NA	many	CASRWTDINQPQHF	TGTGCCAGTAGATGGACGGACATCAATCAGCCCCAGCATTTT
TRBV19	TRBJ1-6	TRBD1	NA	CASTRDRSFPLHF	TGTGCCAGCACCCGGGACAGGTCTTTCCCCCTCCACTTT
TRBV5-4	TRBJ2-1	NA	many	CASSPLAGRSYNEQFF	TGTGCCAGCAGCCCGCTTGCCGGGCGCTCTTACAATGAGCAGTTCTTC
TRBV14	TRBJ2-7	TRBD2	many	CASSRGLAGAYEQYF	TGTGCCAGCAGCCGAGGACTAGCGGGAGCTTACGAGCAGTACTTC
TRBV5-1	TRBJ2-2	NA	NA	CASSLGRSTGELFF	TGCGCCAGCAGCTTAGGACGGAGCACCGGCGAGCTGTTTTTT
TRBV18	TRBJ2-7	NA	many	CASSPGADEQYF	TGTGCCAGCTCACCAGGAGCGGACGAGCAGTACTTC
TRBV28	TRBJ1-5	NA	many	CASSVQGSGPQHF	TGTGCCAGCAGTGTACAGGGTTCTGGGCCCCAGCATTTT
TRBV27	TRBJ1-2	TRBD1	NA	CASSSPDRLANCGYTF	TGTGCCAGCAGTAGCCCGGACAGGCTGGCTAACTGTGGCTACACCTTC